The rows below give T cell receptor beta chains drawn from one sample of a study of response to subunit inactivated influenza vaccine. TCRdb reprocessed the RT-PCR reads with MiXCR, giving one entry per CDR3 protein. The sample has about 540,000 distinct CDR3 sequences, under 30% seen once. Separately, the same data were catalogued under a study of T cells expressing NK-cell markers.

Sequencing was performed on CD4+ T cells sorted from PBMCs, taken 11 to 12 days after vaccination. Every receptor here comes from a man between 45 and 60 years old who received an inactivated influenza vaccine. Each CDR3 is given with its conserved first and last residue. D genes are given only for firm matches. Clone size is given for some rows only: seen once, a few or many times, or a class if the clone is expanded.

TRBV6-5,few,NA,TRBJ1-2,TGTGCCAGCAGTTCCCCTGACAAGAGCCTCTATGGCTACACCTTC,CASSSPDKSLYGYTF
TRBV4-2,many,TRBD2,TRBJ2-7,TGTGCCAGCAGCCACAGCGGGGGGGCCCACGAGCAGTACTTC,CASSHSGGAHEQYF
TRBV7-9,NA,NA,TRBJ2-3,TGTGCCAGCAGCTTAGGGGGTCTCCTTGGAGATACGCAGTATTTT,CASSLGGLLGDTQYF
TRBV18,NA,NA,TRBJ1-1,TGTGCCAGCTCACTTCGAGGCCAGAACACTGAAGCTTTCTTT,CASSLRGQNTEAFF
TRBV4-1,few,NA,TRBJ2-1,TGCGCCAGCAGCCAAGCAGGACTAATCTCCTACAATGAGCAGTTCTTC,CASSQAGLISYNEQFF
TRBV10-3,NA,TRBD1,TRBJ2-5,TGTGCCATCAGTGAGAGGACAGGTGGAGCAGACCAGTACTTC,CAISERTGGADQYF
TRBV4-3,few,TRBD1,TRBJ2-1,TGCGCCAGCAGCTATGACAGGGGGGGGAACAATGAGCAGTTCTTC,CASSYDRGGNNEQFF
TRBV10-3,NA,NA,TRBJ2-6,TGTGCCATCAGGGGCACCGACTCCGCCGGGGCCAACGTCCTGACTTTC,CAIRGTDSAGANVLTF
TRBV11-3,NA,TRBD2,TRBJ2-1,TGTGCCAGCAGCTTCAGGCTAGCGGGGGGGCTCAATGAGCAGTTCTTC,CASSFRLAGGLNEQFF
TRBV29-1,few,NA,TRBJ2-3,TGCAGCGTTTCCATATCCAGGGATACGCAGTATTTT,CSVSISRDTQYF
TRBV12-3/TRBV12-4,few,TRBD1,TRBJ1-2,TGTGCCAGCAGCCGTGATGACAGGGCCTATGGCTACACCTTC,CASSRDDRAYGYTF
TRBV11-3,NA,TRBD2,TRBJ2-1,TGTGCCAGCAGCTTCTCGACTAGCGGGAGCTCCTACAATGAGCAGTTCTTC,CASSFSTSGSSYNEQFF
TRBV18,NA,NA,TRBJ2-4,TGTGCCAGCTCACCACGGAGGGGACTAGCCAAAAACATTCAGTACTTC,CASSPRRGLAKNIQYF
TRBV7-3,NA,TRBD1,TRBJ2-1,TGTGCCAGCAGCTTGGGACAGGGGGCTGAGCAGTTCTTC,CASSLGQGAEQFF
TRBV12-3/TRBV12-4,NA,TRBD2,TRBJ2-7,TGTGCCAGCAGTCCCGCCGGACTAGCGGGGGTGGCCTGGTTC,CASSPAGLAGVAWF
TRBV5-1,few,NA,TRBJ2-5,TGCGCCAGCAGCGGTGCTAGCTCCCTCAACCAAGAGACCCAGTACTTC,CASSGASSLNQETQYF
TRBV20-1,NA,TRBD2,TRBJ2-5,TGCAGTGCTCCTAGCGGGACAGAGACCCAGTACTTC,CSAPSGTETQYF
TRBV5-1,many,NA,TRBJ2-5,TGCGCCAGCAGCCAGTCCTTAACAGGGCAAGAGACCCAGTACTTC,CASSQSLTGQETQYF
TRBV7-9,NA,TRBD2,TRBJ2-1,TGTGCCAGCAGGAGGCATAGCGGGAGTTTTAATGAGCAGTTCTTC,CASRRHSGSFNEQFF
TRBV4-3,NA,TRBD2,TRBJ2-1,TGCGCCAGCAGCCAAGAGGGAGGGAATGAGCAGTTCTTC,CASSQEGGNEQFF
TRBV7-8,NA,NA,TRBJ2-7,TGTGCCAGCAGCTTTGTTGGGGGACCCTACGAGCAGTACTTC,CASSFVGGPYEQYF
TRBV4-1,NA,NA,TRBJ2-1,TGCGCCAGCAGCCAAGAACCCCCCTCGGGACGGTCGAACAATGAGCAGTTCTTC,CASSQEPPSGRSNNEQFF
TRBV15,NA,TRBD1,TRBJ2-7,TGTGCCACCAGCAGAGATAGGGGGCGCGGCTACGAGCAGTACTTC,CATSRDRGRGYEQYF
TRBV5-1,few,NA,TRBJ2-7,TGCGCCAGCAGCTCCCGTACCGGGGGTGCAAACGAGCAGTACTTC,CASSSRTGGANEQYF
TRBV4-3,NA,TRBD1,TRBJ1-6,TGCGCCAGCAGCTACCACAGGGGAAGGAATACACCCCTCCACTTT,CASSYHRGRNTPLHF
TRBV18,few,NA,TRBJ2-5,TGTGCCAGCTCACCAGTTAATGGCGGGGAGACCCAGTACTTC,CASSPVNGGETQYF
TRBV20-1,NA,NA,TRBJ2-7,TGCAGTGCAAGACCCGACCCAGGAGGGTCCTACGAGCAGTACTTC,CSARPDPGGSYEQYF
TRBV7-3,NA,TRBD2,TRBJ2-1,TGTGCCAGCAGCTTAAGTCCGGCTAGCGGGAGACTTGGGAATGAGCAGTTCTTC,CASSLSPASGRLGNEQFF
TRBV10-3,NA,TRBD1,TRBJ1-4,TGTGCCATCAGTGCAGGGACAGGAGGAGAAAAACTGTTTTTT,CAISAGTGGEKLFF
TRBV29-1,many,NA,TRBJ2-3,TGCAGCGTTGCCCCAGATACAGATACGCAGTATTTT,CSVAPDTDTQYF
TRBV7-9,NA,NA,TRBJ2-1,TGTGCCAGCAGACGGACGGATTCCTACAATGAGCAGTTCTTC,CASRRTDSYNEQFF
TRBV7-6,NA,NA,TRBJ1-4,TGTGCCAGCAGCCGCGACGGAAAACTGTTTTTT,CASSRDGKLFF
TRBV5-1,NA,TRBD1,TRBJ2-1,TGCGCCAGCAGCTCCCGGACAGGGGGCCTTCGGAGCTCCTACAATGAGCAGTTCTTC,CASSSRTGGLRSSYNEQFF
TRBV2,NA,NA,TRBJ2-2,TGTGCCCTCAGCAAAAGTCGGACACGAGGAATTTTTTGGACCGGGGAGCTGTTTTTT,CALSKSRTRGIFWTGELFF
TRBV4-2,NA,NA,TRBJ1-5,TGTGCCAGCAGCCAAGATAGGATCCAAATAGGGCCCCAGCATTTT,CASSQDRIQIGPQHF
TRBV6-2/TRBV6-3,NA,NA,TRBJ1-5,TGTGCCAGCAGTTACCCGACGGGTAGCAATCAGCCCCAGCATTTT,CASSYPTGSNQPQHF
TRBV10-3,many,NA,TRBJ2-5,TGTGCCATCAGTGAGTCGTATGGGGCCCAGGGGACCCAGTACTTC,CAISESYGAQGTQYF
TRBV11-1,few,TRBD2,TRBJ2-1,TGTGCCAGCAGCTTACTTCCGGGAGGTGAGCAGTTCTTC,CASSLLPGGEQFF
TRBV25-1,NA,NA,TRBJ1-4,TGTGCCAGCAGTGAAAGGCAGGGAAATGAAAAACTGTTTTTT,CASSERQGNEKLFF